This T cell receptor beta chain was sequenced during a study of blood T cell repertoires in COVID-19. Overall study: The United States, Italy and Spain supplied acute and convalescent COVID-19 samples. Sample material is recorded as cDNA or gDNA derived from T cells, B-cell-depleted T cells, or PBMCs.

The CDR3 covers 14 residues. Trimming cost V 7 bases and J 4 bases, with 14 bases left between them. Germline CDR1 is MDHEN and CDR2 is SYDVKM. How the authors handled the data: Estimation of nucleated cell counts was performed using reference gene primer amplification. Produced via immunoSEQ multiplex PCR; TCRdb's table is partial and in-frame only. The DNA was the basis for D and trimming; V, J and clone size are from that table. The sample has about 150,000 clones, about 89% seen once. The chain couples TRBV28 to TRBJ1-3, with D perhaps matching TRBD1 (6 bases). This receptor was identified in a middle-aged man who had recovered from COVID-19. Sequenced sample: peripheral blood. CDR3 sequence (DNA): TGTGCCAGCACCATAGGGGGTGCCGGAAACACCATATATTTT. This encodes CASTIGGAGNTIYF.